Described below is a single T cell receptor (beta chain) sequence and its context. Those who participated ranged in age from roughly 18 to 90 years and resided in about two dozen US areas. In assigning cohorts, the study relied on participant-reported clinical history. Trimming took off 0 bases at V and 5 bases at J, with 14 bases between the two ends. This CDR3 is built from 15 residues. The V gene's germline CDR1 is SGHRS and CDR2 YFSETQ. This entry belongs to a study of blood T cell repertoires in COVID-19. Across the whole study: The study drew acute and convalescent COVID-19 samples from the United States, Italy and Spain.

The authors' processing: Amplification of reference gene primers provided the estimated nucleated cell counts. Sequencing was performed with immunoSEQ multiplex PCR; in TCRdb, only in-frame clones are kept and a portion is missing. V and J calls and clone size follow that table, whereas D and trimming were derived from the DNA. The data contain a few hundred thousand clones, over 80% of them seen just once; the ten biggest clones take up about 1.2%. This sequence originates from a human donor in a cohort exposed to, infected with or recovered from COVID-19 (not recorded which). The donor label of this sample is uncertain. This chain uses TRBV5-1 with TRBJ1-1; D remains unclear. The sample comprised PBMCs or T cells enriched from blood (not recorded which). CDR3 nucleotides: TGCGCCAGCAGCTTGGAGAGGGTTGGACCGACTGAAGCTTTCTTT. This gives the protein CASSLERVGPTEAFF.